The rows below give T cell receptor beta chains drawn from one sample of a study of blood T cell repertoires in COVID-19. Generated by immunoSEQ multiplex PCR, the TCRdb table keeps only in-frame clones and is missing some. This table has some 300,000 clones, 88% appearing once. Input material: PBMCs or T cells enriched from blood (not recorded which). The source is a woman aged 55-70 years in a cohort exposed to, infected with or recovered from COVID-19 (not recorded which). CDR3s include the opening cysteine and the closing phenylalanine or tryptophan. D genes are given only for firm matches. The listing skips clone size in some rows; elsewhere it reads once, few, many or a size class.

J,D,V,size,CDR3,DNA
TRBJ2-7,.,TRBV3-1/TRBV3-2,once,CASSQARGPYEQYF,TGTGCCAGCAGCCAAGCTAGGGGTCCCTACGAGCAGTACTTC
TRBJ1-1,.,TRBV6-4,once,CASRLEGMSTEAFF,TGTGCCAGCAGGCTGGAGGGCATGAGTACTGAAGCTTTCTTT
TRBJ2-4,TRBD2,TRBV27,.,CASSPRGGLAKNIQYF,TGTGCCAGCAGCCCTCGGGGGGGACTAGCCAAAAACATTCAGTACTTC
TRBJ1-5,TRBD1,TRBV6-6,.,CASSQDRGHQPQHF,TGTGCCAGCAGCCAGGACAGGGGGCATCAGCCCCAGCATTTT
TRBJ1-4,.,TRBV27,.,CASKDSLNNEKLFF,TGTGCCAGCAAAGACAGCCTCAATAATGAAAAACTGTTTTTT
TRBJ2-3,TRBD2,TRBV7-3,.,CASSLLAGVTDTQYF,TGTGCCAGCAGCTTACTAGCGGGAGTAACAGATACGCAGTATTTT
TRBJ2-1,TRBD2,TRBV30,.,CAWSVGVLAGINEQFF,TGTGCCTGGAGTGTGGGGGTGCTAGCGGGCATCAATGAGCAGTTCTTC
TRBJ2-1,TRBD1,TRBV18,.,CASSPGQAPVEQFF,TGTGCCAGCTCACCGGGACAGGCGCCAGTTGAGCAGTTCTTC
TRBJ2-1,.,TRBV27,.,CASSLKQETYEQFF,TGTGCCAGCAGTTTAAAACAGGAGACGTATGAGCAGTTCTTC
TRBJ2-7,TRBD2,TRBV28,.,CASRRRGTSGSFYEQYF,TGTGCCAGCAGGCGTCGGGGGACTAGCGGGAGTTTCTACGAGCAGTACTTC
TRBJ2-3,.,TRBV10-3,once,CAIRRISDHADTQYF,TGTGCCATCAGGAGGATTAGCGACCATGCAGATACGCAGTATTTT
TRBJ1-4,.,TRBV3-1/TRBV3-2,.,CASSPRGSVNEKLFF,TGTGCCAGCAGCCCCAGGGGTTCAGTTAATGAAAAACTGTTTTTT
TRBJ2-7,.,TRBV6-5,.,CASSYGGASRNEQYF,TGTGCCAGCAGTTACGGGGGCGCGAGCCGGAACGAGCAGTACTTC
TRBJ2-7,TRBD1,TRBV5-1,.,CASSRDRGGYEQYF,TGCGCCAGCAGCCGGGACAGGGGAGGCTACGAGCAATACTTC
TRBJ1-2,.,TRBV4-2,.,CASSQDGAGTAGYTF,TGTGCCAGCAGCCAAGATGGGGCAGGGACTGCTGGCTACACCTTC
TRBJ2-1,.,TRBV5-4,.,CASSALRSGGYNEQFF,TGTGCCAGCAGCGCTCTCCGGAGCGGAGGGTACAATGAGCAGTTCTTC
TRBJ1-5,TRBD1,TRBV10-2,.,CASDRGGASQPQHF,TGCGCCAGCGACAGGGGGGGGGCAAGTCAGCCCCAGCATTTT
TRBJ1-1,.,TRBV7-3,.,CASSLMESGVGTEAFF,TGTGCCAGCAGCTTAATGGAATCGGGGGTTGGCACTGAAGCTTTCTTT
TRBJ2-5,.,TRBV7-2,.,CASSSSYQGKAQYF,TGTGCCAGCAGCTCCTCTTACCAGGGTAAGGCCCAGTACTTC
TRBJ2-3,.,TRBV5-1,.,CASSLALYSRQTDTDTQYF,TGCGCCAGCAGCTTAGCCCTTTACTCGCGGCAGACCGACACAGATACGCAGTATTTT
TRBJ1-5,.,TRBV19,.,CASSLMGGMGSNQPQHF,TGTGCCAGTAGTCTGATGGGAGGGATGGGGAGCAATCAGCCCCAGCATTTT
TRBJ2-1,TRBD1,TRBV5-4,.,CASGPGTGGYNEQFF,TGTGCCAGCGGACCCGGGACAGGGGGATACAATGAGCAGTTCTTC
TRBJ2-3,.,TRBV2,.,CASSGIGSPSTDTQYF,TGTGCCAGCAGTGGAATCGGGAGTCCCAGCACAGATACGCAGTATTTT
TRBJ2-5,.,TRBV5-1,.,CACSLGGGGQETQYF,TGCGCCTGCAGCTTGGGGGGGGGCGGGCAAGAGACCCAGTACTTC
TRBJ2-1,.,TRBV9,.,CASSARPQSQPYNEQFF,TGTGCCAGCAGCGCCAGGCCCCAATCACAACCATACAATGAGCAGTTCTTC
TRBJ1-2,.,TRBV7-2,.,CASSPTANYGYTF,TGTGCCAGCAGCCCGACAGCTAACTATGGCTACACCTTC
TRBJ2-2,TRBD2,TRBV6-5,.,CASSYAGGFTGELFF,TGTGCCAGCAGTTACGCGGGAGGGTTTACCGGGGAGCTGTTTTTT
TRBJ2-7,TRBD2,TRBV6-5,.,CASPGLAGGPFEQYF,TGTGCCAGCCCGGGACTAGCGGGAGGGCCGTTCGAGCAGTACTTC
TRBJ2-5,TRBD2,TRBV5-8,.,CASSSGLARRETQYF,TGTGCCAGCAGCTCGGGACTAGCGAGGCGAGAGACCCAGTACTTC
TRBJ2-1,.,TRBV7-3,few,CASSVLLWFF,TGTGCCAGCAGCGTCCTTTTGTGGTTCTTC
TRBJ2-1,.,TRBV27,.,CASSFRGISPYNEQFF,TGTGCCAGCAGTTTTCGGGGAATCAGCCCCTACAATGAGCAGTTCTTC
TRBJ2-2,TRBD2,TRBV5-1,.,CASYVEAGGRTGELFF,TGCGCCAGCTATGTGGAAGCGGGAGGGCGCACCGGGGAGCTGTTTTTT
TRBJ2-1,.,TRBV7-7,.,CASSLVQVSINEQFF,TGTGCTAGCAGCTTAGTGCAGGTTTCGATCAATGAGCAGTTCTTC
TRBJ2-7,.,TRBV28,.,CASTPRRGSYEQYF,TGTGCCAGCACCCCTCGTCGGGGGTCCTACGAGCAGTACTTC
TRBJ2-1,.,TRBV27,.,CASSINTDFNEQFF,TGTGCCAGCAGTATTAACACGGACTTCAATGAGCAGTTCTTC
TRBJ2-2,.,TRBV14,.,CASSRNGQLTGELFF,TGTGCCAGCAGCCGGAATGGACAGCTCACCGGGGAGCTGTTTTTT
TRBJ2-7,TRBD1,TRBV27,.,CASSARGRSEQYF,TGTGCCAGCAGCGCCAGGGGGCGATCCGAGCAGTACTTC
TRBJ1-5,TRBD1,TRBV19,.,CASSTWDRGGSNQPQHF,TGTGCCAGTAGTACCTGGGACAGGGGCGGGAGCAATCAGCCCCAGCATTTT
TRBJ2-1,.,TRBV19,.,CASSMSGTPIYNEQFF,TGTGCCAGTAGTATGTCCGGTACCCCAATCTACAATGAGCAGTTCTTC
TRBJ2-1,TRBD2,TRBV5-3,.,CARSPRTSGSSAQFF,TGTGCCAGAAGCCCCCGGACTAGCGGGTCGTCCGCCCAGTTCTTC
TRBJ2-2,TRBD1,TRBV6-5,.,CASTLRTGQSLGLFF,TGTGCCAGCACCCTTCGGACAGGCCAAAGTTTAGGGCTGTTTTTT